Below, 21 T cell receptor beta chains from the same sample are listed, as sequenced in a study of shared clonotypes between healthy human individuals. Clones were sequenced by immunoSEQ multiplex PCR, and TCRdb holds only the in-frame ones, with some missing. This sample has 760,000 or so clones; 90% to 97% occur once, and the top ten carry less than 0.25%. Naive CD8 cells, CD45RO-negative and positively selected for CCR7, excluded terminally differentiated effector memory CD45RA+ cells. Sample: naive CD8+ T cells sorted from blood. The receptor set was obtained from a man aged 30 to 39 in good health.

The CDR3 protein is CASSSLGVTNYGYTF. Here the CDR3 DNA reads TGTGCCAGCAGCTCCCTAGGGGTCACTAACTATGGCTACACCTTC. The V call is TRBV11-2, the J call TRBJ1-2; TRBD1 might be the D (5 bases). This CDR3 region has 15 residues. Deletions cut 4 bases from V and 0 bases from J, with 12 bases between. Germline CDR1 reads SGHAT; CDR2 reads FQNNGV.

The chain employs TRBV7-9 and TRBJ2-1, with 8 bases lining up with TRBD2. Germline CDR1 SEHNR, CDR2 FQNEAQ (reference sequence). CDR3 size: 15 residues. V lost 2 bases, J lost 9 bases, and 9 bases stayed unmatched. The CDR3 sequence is CASSLLAGLNGEQFF. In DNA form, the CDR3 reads TGTGCCAGCAGCTTATTAGCGGGGCTTAATGGTGAGCAGTTCTTC.

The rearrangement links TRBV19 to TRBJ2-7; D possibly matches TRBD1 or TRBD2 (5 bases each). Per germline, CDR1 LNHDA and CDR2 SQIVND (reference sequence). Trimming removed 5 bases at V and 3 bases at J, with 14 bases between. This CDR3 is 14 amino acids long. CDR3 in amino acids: CASSFRDGGYEQYF. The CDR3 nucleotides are TGTGCCAGTAGTTTCCGGGACGGAGGCTACGAGCAGTACTTC.

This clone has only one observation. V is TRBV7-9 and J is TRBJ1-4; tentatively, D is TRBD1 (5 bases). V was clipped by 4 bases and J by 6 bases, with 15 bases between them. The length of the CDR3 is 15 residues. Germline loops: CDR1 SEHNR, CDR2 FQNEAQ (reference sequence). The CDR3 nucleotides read TGTGCCAGCAGCTCCCCAGCCGCGGGGGATGAAAAACTGTTTTTT. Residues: CASSSPAAGDEKLFF.

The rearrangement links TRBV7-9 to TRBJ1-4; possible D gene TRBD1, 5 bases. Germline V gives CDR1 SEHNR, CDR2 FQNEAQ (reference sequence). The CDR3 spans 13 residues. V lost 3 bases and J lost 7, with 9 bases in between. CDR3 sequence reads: CASSLGPVEKLFF. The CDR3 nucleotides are TGTGCCAGCAGCTTGGGGCCGGTTGAAAAACTGTTTTTT.

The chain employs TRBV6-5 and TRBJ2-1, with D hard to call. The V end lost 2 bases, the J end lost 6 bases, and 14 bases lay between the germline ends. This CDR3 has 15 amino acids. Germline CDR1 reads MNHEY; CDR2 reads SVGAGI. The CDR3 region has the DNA TGTGCCAGCAGTTACCTACCCTCTCTCACCAATGAGCAGTTCTTC. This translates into CASSYLPSLTNEQFF.

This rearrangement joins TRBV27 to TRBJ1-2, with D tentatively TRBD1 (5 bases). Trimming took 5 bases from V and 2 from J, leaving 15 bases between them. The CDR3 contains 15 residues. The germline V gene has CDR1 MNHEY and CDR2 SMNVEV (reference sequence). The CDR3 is CASSPSFSGNYGYTF. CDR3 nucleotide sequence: TGTGCCAGCAGTCCTAGTTTCTCAGGGAACTATGGCTACACCTTC.

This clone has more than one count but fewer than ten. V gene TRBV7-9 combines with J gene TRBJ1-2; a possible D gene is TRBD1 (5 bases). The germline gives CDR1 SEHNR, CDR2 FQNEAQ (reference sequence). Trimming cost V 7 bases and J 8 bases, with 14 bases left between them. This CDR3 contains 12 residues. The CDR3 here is CASTDGARGYTF. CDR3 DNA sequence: TGTGCCAGCACGGATGGGGCGCGGGGCTACACCTTC.

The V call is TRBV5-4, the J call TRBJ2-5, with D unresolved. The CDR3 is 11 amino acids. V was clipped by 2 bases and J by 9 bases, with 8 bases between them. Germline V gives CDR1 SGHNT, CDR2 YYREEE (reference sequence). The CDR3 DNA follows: TGTGCCAGCAGCTTCGACTCGTCCCAGTACTTC. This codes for CASSFDSSQYF.

This CDR3 is CASSYYRHQETQYF. The CDR3 coding sequence is TGTGCCAGCAGTTACTACAGACACCAAGAGACCCAGTACTTC. The chain couples TRBV6-5 to TRBJ2-5, with no clear D. Germline values: CDR1 MNHEY, CDR2 SVGAGI. Trimming took 1 base from V and 0 from J, leaving 6 bases between them. The CDR3 loop spans 14 amino acids.

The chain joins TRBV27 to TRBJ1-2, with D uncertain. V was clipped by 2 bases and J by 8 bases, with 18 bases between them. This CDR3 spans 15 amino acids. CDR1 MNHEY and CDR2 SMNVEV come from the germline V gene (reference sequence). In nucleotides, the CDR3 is TGTGCCAGCAGTTTAAAGGGCGCTACGTCTCGCGGCTACACCTTC. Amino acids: CASSLKGATSRGYTF.

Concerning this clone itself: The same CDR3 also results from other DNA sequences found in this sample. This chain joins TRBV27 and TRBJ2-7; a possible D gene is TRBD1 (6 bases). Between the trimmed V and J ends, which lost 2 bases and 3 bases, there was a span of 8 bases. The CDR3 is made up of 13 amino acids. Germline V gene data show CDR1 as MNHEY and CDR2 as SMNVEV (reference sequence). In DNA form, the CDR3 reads TGTGCCAGCAGTTTAGGACAGAGCTACGAGCAGTACTTC. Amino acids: CASSLGQSYEQYF.

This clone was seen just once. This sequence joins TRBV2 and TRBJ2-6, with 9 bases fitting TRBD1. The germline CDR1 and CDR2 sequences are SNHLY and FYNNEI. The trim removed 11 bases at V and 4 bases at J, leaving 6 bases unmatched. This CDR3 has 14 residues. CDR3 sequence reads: CAAWTGAGANVLTF. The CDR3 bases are TGTGCCGCCTGGACAGGGGCGGGGGCCAACGTCCTGACTTTC.

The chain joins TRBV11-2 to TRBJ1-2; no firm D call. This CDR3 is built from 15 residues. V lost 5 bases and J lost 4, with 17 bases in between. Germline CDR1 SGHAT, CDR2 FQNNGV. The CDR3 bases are TGTGCCAGCAGCGCCACCAGCCTAACACTCTATGGCTACACCTTC. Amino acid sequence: CASSATSLTLYGYTF.

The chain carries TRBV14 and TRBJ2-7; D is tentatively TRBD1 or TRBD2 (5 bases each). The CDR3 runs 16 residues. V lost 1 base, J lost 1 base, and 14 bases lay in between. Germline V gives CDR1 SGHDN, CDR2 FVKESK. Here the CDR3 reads CASSQGGGLRSYEQYF. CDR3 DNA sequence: TGTGCCAGCAGCCAAGGGGGCGGGCTCAGGTCCTACGAGCAGTACTTC.

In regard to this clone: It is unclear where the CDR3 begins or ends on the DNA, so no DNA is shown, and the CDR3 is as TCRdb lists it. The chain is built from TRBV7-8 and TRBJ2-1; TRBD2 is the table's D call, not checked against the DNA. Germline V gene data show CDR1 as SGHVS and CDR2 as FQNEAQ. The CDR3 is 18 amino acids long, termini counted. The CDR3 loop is CASSLKLAGVSLHNEQFF.

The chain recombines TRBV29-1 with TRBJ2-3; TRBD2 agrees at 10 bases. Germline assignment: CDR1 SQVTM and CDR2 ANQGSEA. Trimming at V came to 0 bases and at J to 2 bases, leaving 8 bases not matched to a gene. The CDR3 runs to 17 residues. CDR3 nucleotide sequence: TGCAGCGTTGAAGACTTGCCTAGCGGGAGTTTCACAGATACGCAGTATTTT. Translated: CSVEDLPSGSFTDTQYF.

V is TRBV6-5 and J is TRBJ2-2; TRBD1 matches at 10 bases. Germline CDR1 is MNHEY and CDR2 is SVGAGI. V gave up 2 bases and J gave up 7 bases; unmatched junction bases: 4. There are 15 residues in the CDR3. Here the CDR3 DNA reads TGTGCCAGCAGTTACCGACAGGGGGCTCACGGGGAGCTGTTTTTT. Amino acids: CASSYRQGAHGELFF.

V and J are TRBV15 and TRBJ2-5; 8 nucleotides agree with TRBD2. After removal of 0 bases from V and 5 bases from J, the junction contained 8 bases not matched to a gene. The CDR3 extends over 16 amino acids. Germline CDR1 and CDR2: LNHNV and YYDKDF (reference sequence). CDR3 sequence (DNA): TGTGCCACCAGCAGAGATGAACGGGGGGGTTGGGAGACCCAGTACTTC. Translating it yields CATSRDERGGWETQYF. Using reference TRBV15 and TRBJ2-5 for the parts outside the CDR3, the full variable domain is DAMVIQNPRYQVTQFGKPVTLSCSQTLNHNVMYWYQQKSSQAPKLLFHYYDKDFNNEADTPDNFQSRRPNTSFCFLDIRSPGLGDTAMYLCATSRDERGGWETQYFGPGTRLLVL.

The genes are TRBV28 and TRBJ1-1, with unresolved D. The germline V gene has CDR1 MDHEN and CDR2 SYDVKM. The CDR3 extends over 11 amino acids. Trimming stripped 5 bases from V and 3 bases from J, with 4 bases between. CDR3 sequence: CASSGDTEAFF. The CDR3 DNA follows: TGTGCCAGCAGTGGTGACACTGAAGCTTTCTTT.

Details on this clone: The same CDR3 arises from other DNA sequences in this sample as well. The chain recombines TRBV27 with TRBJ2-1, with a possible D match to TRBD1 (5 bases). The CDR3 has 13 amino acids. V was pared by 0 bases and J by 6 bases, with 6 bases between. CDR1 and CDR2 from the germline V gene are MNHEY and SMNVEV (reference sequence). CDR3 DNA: TGTGCCAGCAGTTTATCCAGGGTCAATGAGCAGTTCTTC. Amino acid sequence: CASSLSRVNEQFF.